This TCR beta chain was documented in a study of blood T cells in healthy people across ages. Study-level results: Investigators treated diversity estimates from one million T cells as underestimates.

V was clipped by 5 bases and J by 1 base, with 18 bases between them. CDR1 LGHDT and CDR2 YNNKEL come from the germline V gene (reference sequence). The CDR3 runs 17 residues. A note on this clonotype: Antigen specificity is unknown.

Next came a second PCR, run for about 6 to 12 cycles, which used a sample-barcoded 5' primer along with a J-beta primer mix. Any given sample supplied a minimum of 3 million CDR3-containing paired-end reads. TCRdb re-derived calls from the 5' RACE reads in MiXCR, one entry per CDR3 protein. This sample carries more than 800,000 distinct CDR3 sequences, more than 35% of them seen once, and the ten largest clones take under 20%. The rearrangement uses TRBV3-1 and TRBJ1-5; perhaps TRBD1 as D (6 bases). The source is a woman in her fifties or sixties in good health. Source material: blood. DNA for the CDR3: TGTGCCAGCAGCGACACTCGACAGGACCTGAGCAATCAGCCCCAGCATTTT. Its translation: CASSDTRQDLSNQPQHF.